A single sample is the source of the 10 T cell receptor beta chains below, sequenced in a study of cytomegalovirus exposure and HLA in healthy donors. PCR employed 60 Vbeta and 13 Jbeta primers. Using immunoSEQ multiplex PCR, the repertoire was profiled, and TCRdb retains in-frame clones only, with some absent. The sample has about 190,000 clones, more than 75% seen once. The sequenced material came from PBMCs. These receptors all come from a woman younger than 35 in good health and CMV-seronegative.

The rearrangement uses TRBV7-2 and TRBJ2-2; 9 positions match TRBD2. The J segment lost 8 bases and the V segment lost 1 base, leaving 5 bases of the junction unmatched. This CDR3 has 15 residues. Germline V gene sequence: CDR1 SGHTA, CDR2 FQGNSA. For the CDR3, the DNA is TGTGCCAGCAGCTTAGTACTAGCGGGCCGGGGGGAGCTGTTTTTT. This codes for CASSLVLAGRGELFF. The complete variable domain, with remaining parts taken from reference TRBV7-2 and TRBJ2-2, reads GAGVSQSPSNKVTEKGKDVELRCDPISGHTALYWYRQSLGQGLEFLIYFQGNSAPDKSGLPSDRFSAERTGGSVSTLTIQRTQQEDSAVYLCASSLVLAGRGELFFGEGSRLTVL.

The chain couples TRBV7-2 to TRBJ2-3; TRBD2 is a possible D gene (5 bases). V lost 3 bases, J lost 2 bases, and 12 bases lay in between. Germline V gene data show CDR1 as SGHTA and CDR2 as FQGNSA. The CDR3 spans 15 residues. CDR3 loop: CASSFQSGSTDTQYF. The CDR3 bases are TGTGCCAGCAGCTTTCAGTCGGGGTCCACAGATACGCAGTATTTT.

This chain links TRBV11-3 with TRBJ2-3; tentatively, D is TRBD1 (6 bases). The ends were cut back, 2 bases at V and 5 bases at J, with 17 bases in the middle. This CDR3 region has 16 residues. Germline CDR1 reads SGHNT; CDR2 reads YENEEA. CDR3 coding DNA: TGTGCCAGCAGCTTACTCACAGGGTCGACGGGAGATACGCAGTATTTT. It codes for CASSLLTGSTGDTQYF. Using reference TRBV11-3 and TRBJ2-3 for the parts outside the CDR3, the full variable domain is EAGVVQSPRYKIIEKKQPVAFWCNPISGHNTLYWYLQNLGQGPELLIRYENEEAVDDSQLPKDRFSAERLKGVDSTLKIQPAELGDSAVYLCASSLLTGSTGDTQYFGPGTRLTVL.

This clone was picked up one time. The genes are TRBV9 and TRBJ2-7; 8 bases are shared with TRBD1. The CDR3 runs 16 residues. V shed 4 bases, J shed 0 bases, and the junction held 9 bases outside the gene matches. Per germline, CDR1 SGDLS and CDR2 YYNGEE. DNA for the CDR3: TGTGCCAGCAGCAATCCATCCAGGGGGCCCTCCTACGAGCAGTACTTC. Amino acid sequence: CASSNPSRGPSYEQYF.

This chain connects TRBV5-1 to TRBJ1-6, with 8 bases fitting TRBD1. V was pared by 2 bases and J by 10 bases, with 5 bases of the junction left unmatched. CDR1 SGHRS and CDR2 YFSETQ come from the germline V gene. The CDR3 covers 14 residues. The CDR3 DNA reads as TGCGCCAGCAGCTTACAGGGGGATGGGTCACCCCTCCACTTT. Translation: CASSLQGDGSPLHF.

The chain uses TRBV30 and TRBJ1-1; the D gene is possibly TRBD1 (6 bases). Trimming stripped 0 bases from V and 6 bases from J, with 14 bases between. Germline values: CDR1 GTSNPN, CDR2 SVGIG (reference sequence). The CDR3 totals 14 residues. Here the CDR3 DNA reads TGTGCCTGGAGTGTACAGGACAGAATTTCTGAAGCTTTCTTT. Protein sequence: CAWSVQDRISEAFF.

The CDR3: CASSQDRDEKLFF. CDR3 DNA sequence: TGTGCCAGCTCACAAGACAGGGATGAAAAACTGTTTTTT. The chain carries TRBV18 and TRBJ1-4, with 7 bases that match TRBD1. The germline V gene encodes CDR1 KGHSH and CDR2 LQKENI. Trimming took 4 bases from V and 6 from J; bases not matched to a gene: 2. The CDR3 sequence is 13 residues long.

The rearrangement uses TRBV19 and TRBJ1-5; 8 bases map to TRBD1. J lost 1 base, V lost 6 bases, and 8 bases had no gene match. Germline V CDR1 and CDR2: LNHDA, SQIVND (reference sequence). CDR3 length: 16 amino acids. CDR3 nucleotides: TGTGCCAGTAGACGACAGGGGCAGGCGAGCAATCAGCCCCAGCATTTT. Translated: CASRRQGQASNQPQHF.

The V gene is TRBV19, the J gene TRBJ2-3, with 10 nucleotides matching TRBD2. The CDR3 spans 16 residues. The V and J ends lost 5 bases and 4 bases, in that order; junction bases with no gene match: 9. Germline assignment: CDR1 LNHDA and CDR2 SQIVND (reference sequence). The CDR3 spells CASSSQAGGPADTQYF. In DNA, the CDR3 is TGTGCCAGTAGTTCACAAGCGGGGGGGCCGGCAGATACGCAGTATTTT.

The V gene is TRBV6-5, the J gene TRBJ2-7; 8 bases agree with TRBD2. CDR1 and CDR2 (germline): MNHEY, SVGAGI. The CDR3 is 15 residues long. Trimming removed 0 bases from V and 3 bases from J; junction bases left unmatched: 4. The CDR3 DNA reads as TGTGCCAGCAGTTACTCCGGGGGGGATTTCTACGAGCAGTACTTC. The encoded protein is CASSYSGGDFYEQYF.